The present T cell receptor beta chain was sequenced within a study of T cells after yellow fever vaccination. Broader study findings: Subsequent booster samples again held most clones from primary vaccination (more than 95% CD4, about 90% CD8). A weaker secondary response peaked on day 5, the primary on day 15.

The ends lost 4 bases at V and 5 bases at J; junction bases unmatched: 6. This CDR3 contains 14 residues. TCRdb ran MiXCR on the 5' RACE reads and lists one entry per CDR3 protein. The sample has under 300,000 distinct CDR3 sequences; around 6.7% are singletons. As concerns this clonotype: Its antigen is not known.

This chain links TRBV12-3 or TRBV12-4 with TRBJ2-5; 8 nucleotides agree with TRBD2. This material consisted of CD4+ T cells sorted from PBMCs, taken on the day of the yellow fever booster vaccination. This TCR derives from a man aged 30 to 45 who received the YFV17D yellow fever vaccine. In DNA, the CDR3 is TGTGCCAGCAGTTCCCTCGGCGGGGGGGAGACCCAGTACTTC. Translating gives CASSSLGGGETQYF.